What follows are 2 T cell receptor beta chains derived from one specimen sequenced in a study of shared clonotypes between healthy human individuals. Profiled with immunoSEQ multiplex PCR; TCRdb holds only in-frame clones, not every one. The sample contains 2,500,000 or so clones, over 85% of which appear only once. The sequenced material came from naive CD4+ T cells sorted from blood. Subset: CD45RA+ positively selected. The receptor source for this set is a man between 18 and 35 years old in good health.

The CDR3 is CASSRVMAGGRNEQFF. The CDR3 DNA reads TGCGCCAGCAGCCGAGTTATGGCGGGAGGTCGGAATGAGCAGTTCTTC. This chain uses TRBV4-1 with TRBJ2-1; TRBD2 agrees at 8 bases. V shed 4 bases, J shed 7 bases, and the junction held 12 bases outside the gene matches. The CDR3 is 16 amino acids. Germline CDR1 reads MGHRA; CDR2 reads YSYEKL.

This rearrangement joins TRBV4-3 to TRBJ2-1; TRBD2 agrees at 7 bases. CDR3 length: 15 residues. Per germline, CDR1 LGHNA and CDR2 YSLEER. V lost 2 bases to trimming and J lost 4 bases; unmatched junction nucleotides: 5. CDR3 DNA: TGCGCCAGCAGCCAATCTATAGCGGGTTACAATGAGCAGTTCTTC. It is translated as CASSQSIAGYNEQFF.